One and the same sample provided the 31 T cell receptor beta chains below, sequenced in a study of blood T cell repertoires in COVID-19 (dated by TCRdb to 2018 to 2021). The protocol used for the library was the immunoSEQ multiplex PCR assay. TCRdb provides this immuneACCESS table in a form limited to in-frame rearrangements. Some clones are lacking; in checked studies, under half of them reflect an unresolved V gene, and why the rest are absent is not known. The sample profile shows 350,000 to 450,000 clones; about 90% of them were found once. Together, the top ten hold 1.2% of the sample. Sequences were obtained from peripheral blood. Receptors were obtained from a man aged 35-49 years with acute or convalescent COVID-19.

This chain uses TRBV7-2 with TRBJ1-5, with a possible D match to TRBD1 (5 bases). The CDR3 has 15 amino acids. Trimming cost V 6 bases and J 7 bases, with 19 bases left between them. CDR1 is SGHTA and CDR2 is FQGNSA in the germline V gene. CDR3 nucleotide sequence: TGTGCCAGCAGACAAATGGGGGGACGGAGACAGCCCCAGCATTTT. Its translation: CASRQMGGRRQPQHF.

This clone was counted a single time. The CDR3 DNA follows: TGTGCCAGCAGCGCCCCCCGTGGCGGGAGGGCCTCCTACAATGAGCAGTTCTTC. Its protein is CASSAPRGGRASYNEQFF. This sequence joins TRBV9 and TRBJ2-1; TRBD2 matches 9 bases. Germline V gene sequence: CDR1 SGDLS, CDR2 YYNGEE. The J segment lost 0 bases and the V segment lost 3 bases, leaving 10 bases of the junction unmatched. This CDR3 comprises 18 residues. Full variable domain (missing parts from reference TRBV9 and TRBJ2-1): DSGVTQTPKHLITATGQRVTLRCSPRSGDLSVYWYQQSLDQGLQFLIQYYNGEERAKGNILERFSAQQFPDLHSELNLSSLELGDSALYFCASSAPRGGRASYNEQFFGPGTRLTVL.

V and J are TRBV11-2 and TRBJ2-5; 14 bases agree with TRBD2. The V gene's germline CDR1 is SGHAT and CDR2 FQNNGV. Trimming cost V 5 bases and J 5 bases; bases outside gene matches: 7. This CDR3 contains 16 residues. Written as DNA, the CDR3 is TGTGCCAGCAGCCAGGGACTAGCGGGGGATTCGGAGACCCAGTACTTC. Protein sequence: CASSQGLAGDSETQYF.

The V and J genes are TRBV5-6 and TRBJ2-7; TRBD1 agrees at 7 bases. Unmatched junction bases numbered 2, after V lost 0 bases and J lost 5 bases. Germline lookup yields CDR1 SGHDT and CDR2 YYEEEE. CDR3 length equals 13 residues. The CDR3 reads CASSLGQGNEQYF. CDR3 nucleotides: TGTGCCAGCAGCTTGGGACAGGGTAACGAGCAGTACTTC.

Here the CDR3 DNA reads TGCGCCAGCAGCCAGGAGCAGAGGGTCGCCGGGGGGAAGACCCAGTACTTC. This gives the protein CASSQEQRVAGGKTQYF. The chain uses TRBV4-1 and TRBJ2-5; 7 bases match TRBD2. The CDR3 covers 17 residues. With 3 bases clipped from V and 6 bases from J, the junction kept 16 bases outside the gene matches. Per germline, CDR1 MGHRA and CDR2 YSYEKL.

The chain couples TRBV28 to TRBJ1-1; TRBD1 aligns across 7 bases. The trim removed 7 bases at V and 5 bases at J, leaving 13 bases unmatched. Per germline, CDR1 MDHEN and CDR2 SYDVKM. This CDR3 is 15 amino acids long. The CDR3 sequence is CASTLTAGGGTEAFF. The CDR3 nucleotides read TGTGCCAGCACCCTCACGGCAGGGGGTGGAACTGAAGCTTTCTTT. Full variable domain (remainder filled in from reference TRBV28 and TRBJ1-1): DVKVTQSSRYLVKRTGEKVFLECVQDMDHENMFWYRQDPGLGLRLIYFSYDVKMKEKGDIPEGYSVSREKKERFSLILESASTNQTSMYLCASTLTAGGGTEAFFGQGTRLTVV.

The rearrangement links TRBV6-5 to TRBJ2-1; TRBD2 agrees at 8 bases. The CDR3 sequence is 15 residues long. From germline, CDR1 is MNHEY and CDR2 SVGAGI. The J segment lost 6 bases and the V segment lost 7 bases, leaving 11 bases of the junction unmatched. The CDR3 reads CASMSLKREINEQFF. The CDR3 DNA reads as TGTGCCAGCATGTCACTAAAGCGGGAGATCAATGAGCAGTTCTTC.

The rearrangement uses TRBV6-5 and TRBJ1-1; weak D call: TRBD1 (6 bases). CDR3 length: 15 residues. Deletions cut 5 bases from V and 4 bases from J, with 17 bases between. Germline V gene data show CDR1 as MNHEY and CDR2 as SVGAGI. Written as DNA, the CDR3 is TGTGCCAGCAGTATTAAGGGGGGGACCCTCACTGAAGCTTTCTTT. This codes for CASSIKGGTLTEAFF.

The V gene is TRBV6-1, the J gene TRBJ1-2, with 7 bases fitting TRBD1. The CDR3 has 14 amino acids. Germline values: CDR1 MNHNS, CDR2 SASEGT. V shed 2 bases, J shed 8 bases, and the junction held 8 bases outside the gene matches. This CDR3 reads CASSEFDRVNGYTF. In DNA form, the CDR3 reads TGTGCCAGCAGTGAATTCGACAGGGTAAACGGCTACACCTTC.

This chain joins TRBV6-4 and TRBJ1-1, with no clear D. V was cut by 0 bases and J by 0 bases, with 8 bases left in between. The CDR3 sequence is 15 residues long. The germline CDR1 and CDR2 sequences are MRHNA and SNTAGT. The CDR3 bases are TGTGCCAGCAGTGACTCTGCAAGCATGAACACTGAAGCTTTCTTT. It codes for CASSDSASMNTEAFF.

This clone showed up just once. This rearrangement joins TRBV6-2 or TRBV6-3 to TRBJ2-5, with 9 nucleotides matching TRBD2. V was clipped by 6 bases and J by 3 bases; unmatched bases: 11. Germline V gene data show CDR1 as MNHEY and CDR2 as SVGEGT. The CDR3 runs 16 residues. This CDR3 is CASSPPGSGSKETQYF. The CDR3 nucleotides are TGTGCCAGCAGCCCCCCGGGTAGCGGGAGTAAAGAGACCCAGTACTTC.

The genes are TRBV7-9 and TRBJ2-7, with 7 bases identical to TRBD1. Germline loops: CDR1 SEHNR, CDR2 FQNEAQ (reference sequence). The J segment lost 5 bases and the V segment lost 4 bases, leaving 8 bases of the junction unmatched. CDR3 length: 14 residues. The CDR3 DNA reads TGTGCCAGCAGCTCTACAGGGGCGAAGAACGAGCAGTACTTC. Translated, it gives CASSSTGAKNEQYF.

The chain joins TRBV5-8 to TRBJ2-3; D might be TRBD1 (6 bases). The CDR3 has 13 amino acids. V lost 4 bases to trimming and J lost 1 base, with 7 bases between them. The germline CDR1 and CDR2 sequences are SGHTS and YDEGEE. DNA for the CDR3: TGTGCCAGCAGCCGGACAGGCACAGATACGCAGTATTTT. This encodes CASSRTGTDTQYF. Full variable domain (outside the CDR3, taken from reference TRBV5-8 and TRBJ2-3): EAGVTQSPTHLIKTRGQQATLRCSPISGHTSVYWYQQALGLGLQFLLWYDEGEERNRGNFPPRFSGRQFPNYSSELNVNALELEDSALYLCASSRTGTDTQYFGPGTRLTVL.

V usage is TRBV5-8 and J usage is TRBJ2-1; 12 bases are shared with TRBD1. V shed 5 bases and J 7 bases; nucleotides not matched to a gene: 10. The CDR3 has 16 residues. Germline V gene lookup returns CDR1 SGHTS and CDR2 YDEGEE. This CDR3 reads CASRPPGQGARNEQFF. For the CDR3, the DNA is TGTGCCAGCAGACCGCCGGGACAGGGGGCGCGAAATGAGCAGTTCTTC.

The chain recombines TRBV29-1 with TRBJ1-2, with D possibly being TRBD1 (6 bases). Trimming took 3 bases from V and 7 from J, leaving 15 bases between them. Germline CDR1 and CDR2: SQVTM and ANQGSEA. This CDR3 contains 13 residues. The CDR3 loop is CSVDTAGVVGYTF. The DNA for the CDR3 is TGCAGCGTTGACACCGCAGGGGTTGTTGGCTACACCTTC.

This chain connects TRBV28 to TRBJ2-7, with D maybe TRBD1 (6 bases). V was cut by 0 bases and J by 4 bases, with 13 bases left in between. The CDR3 spans 15 residues. Germline V gives CDR1 MDHEN, CDR2 SYDVKM. Here the CDR3 reads CASSLWVGGLYEQYF. The CDR3, as DNA: TGTGCCAGCAGTTTATGGGTTGGGGGCTTGTACGAGCAGTACTTC.

The CDR3 region is CARAYYEQYF. The CDR3 bases are TGTGCCAGAGCTTACTACGAGCAGTACTTC. The genes are TRBV14 and TRBJ2-7, with D hard to call. Germline V gene sequence: CDR1 SGHDN, CDR2 FVKESK. The V gene lost 9 bases and the J gene lost 3 bases, with 6 bases spanning the gap. This CDR3 is 10 amino acids long.

The chain uses TRBV12-2 and TRBJ2-2; the table assigns TRBD2, which was not confirmed against the DNA. TRBV12-2 is marked as a pseudogene. The length of the CDR3 is 16 residues. The DNA for the CDR3 is TGTGCAAGTCGCCCCGGACTAGCGGGAGTCACCGGGGAGCTGTTTTTT. Its protein is CASRPGLAGVTGELFF.

This clone has a handful of counts. The rearrangement links TRBV7-2 to TRBJ2-1, with TRBD2 identical over 11 bases. Germline CDR1 is SGHTA and CDR2 is FQGNSA. The CDR3 has 12 amino acids. Losses at the gene ends were 4 bases for V and 13 bases for J; bases not matched to a gene: 3. Written as DNA, the CDR3 is TGTGCCAGCAGCTCGGGACTAGCGGCTCAGTTCTTC. Protein product: CASSSGLAAQFF.

The CDR3 region is CASSASGRAINEQFF. Written as DNA, the CDR3 is TGTGCCAGCAGCGCGAGCGGGAGGGCCATCAATGAGCAGTTCTTC. This rearrangement joins TRBV11-3 to TRBJ2-1, with 10 bases lining up with TRBD2. V dropped 5 bases and J dropped 6; count of bases not matched to a gene: 7. The CDR3 has 15 amino acids. Germline lookup yields CDR1 SGHNT and CDR2 YENEEA.

The chain employs TRBV27 and TRBJ1-2; TRBD1 is a possible D gene (6 bases). CDR1 and CDR2 (germline): MNHEY, SMNVEV (reference sequence). V was clipped by 4 bases and J by 6 bases, with 18 bases between them. The length of the CDR3 is 15 residues. The CDR3 spells CASSYGGGRIDGYTF. CDR3 bases: TGTGCCAGCAGTTACGGGGGGGGCCGTATCGATGGCTACACCTTC.

The gene calls are TRBV6-1 and TRBJ2-1; 8 bases are shared with TRBD2. The junction had 10 bases not matched to a gene; V was cut back by 4 bases and J by 5 bases. The CDR3 is 16 residues long. Germline CDR1 is MNHNS and CDR2 is SASEGT. CDR3 DNA: TGTGCCAGCAGTGGAATAGGCGGGGGGTTCCACAATGAGCAGTTCTTC. The encoded protein is CASSGIGGGFHNEQFF.

The V and J genes are TRBV5-6 and TRBJ1-1; D is perhaps TRBD1 (6 bases). Between the trimmed V and J ends, which lost 4 bases and 4 bases, there was a span of 20 bases. This CDR3 has 16 residues. In germline, CDR1 is SGHDT, CDR2 YYEEEE. Written as DNA, the CDR3 is TGTGCCAGCAGCCCTGAAGGCAGGGGATGGGGCACTGAAGCTTTCTTT. This sequence encodes CASSPEGRGWGTEAFF.

The chain joins TRBV18 to TRBJ2-7; D may be TRBD1 (6 bases). V was pared by 2 bases and J by 0 bases, with 14 bases between. The CDR3 length is 16 residues. Germline V gene data show CDR1 as KGHSH and CDR2 as LQKENI. CDR3 bases: TGTGCCAGCTCACCAGGACAGTTATTTAACTCCTACGAGCAGTACTTC. It specifies CASSPGQLFNSYEQYF.

In this sample, this clone turned up many times. The chain carries TRBV18 and TRBJ2-1; 8 bases agree with TRBD2. Germline V gene lookup returns CDR1 KGHSH and CDR2 LQKENI. The CDR3 is 15 amino acids. J was trimmed by 7 bases and V by 1 base; bases with no gene match: 6. CDR3 region: CASSPLLAGDNEQFF. The CDR3 nucleotides read TGTGCCAGCTCACCACTTCTAGCGGGTGATAATGAGCAGTTCTTC. Looking up the rest from reference TRBV18 and TRBJ2-1 gives the full variable domain: NAGVMQNPRHLVRRRGQEARLRCSPMKGHSHVYWYRQLPEEGLKFMVYLQKENIIDESGMPKERFSAEFPKEGPSILRIQQVVRGDSAAYFCASSPLLAGDNEQFFGPGTRLTVL.

V is TRBV10-1 and J is TRBJ1-2; maybe TRBD1 (6 bases). The germline V gene has CDR1 WNHNN and CDR2 SYGVQD (reference sequence). This CDR3 is built from 12 residues. Trimming stripped 10 bases from V and 8 bases from J, with 17 bases between. The CDR3 DNA reads as TGCGCCACCCACAGGGACCTAAGGGGCTACACCTTC. Amino acids: CATHRDLRGYTF.

The genes are TRBV19 and TRBJ1-5, with TRBD1 matching over 7 bases. Per the germline V gene, CDR1 is LNHDA and CDR2 is SQIVND (reference sequence). The CDR3 length is 16 residues. J lost 0 bases, V lost 10 bases, and 12 bases had no gene match. CDR3 nucleotide sequence: TGTGCCACGGACGGGACAGTATACTATAGCAATCAGCCCCAGCATTTT. Residues: CATDGTVYYSNQPQHF.

CDR3 in amino acids: CASSRQTTGRPYNEQFF. CDR3 in DNA: TGTGCCAGCAGCCGCCAAACGACAGGTCGACCTTACAATGAGCAGTTCTTC. This chain joins TRBV3-1 (or the pseudogene TRBV3-2) and TRBJ2-1; tentatively, D is TRBD1 (6 bases). This CDR3 comprises 17 residues. The V and J ends lost 4 bases and 4 bases respectively, with 20 bases between them. Germline V CDR1 and CDR2: LGHDT, YNNKEL (reference sequence).

The chain is built from TRBV19 and TRBJ1-1; D is ambiguous. V lost 5 bases and J lost 3, with 10 bases in between. CDR1 is LNHDA, CDR2 SQIVND, per germline (reference sequence). The CDR3 totals 13 residues. The CDR3 region has the DNA TGTGCCAGTAGTCTCGGGTTTTACACTGAAGCTTTCTTT. Translated: CASSLGFYTEAFF.

The V and J genes are TRBV6-2 or TRBV6-3 and TRBJ1-5; TRBD1 matches at 11 bases. This CDR3 contains 14 residues. V shed 6 bases and J 7 bases; nucleotides not matched to a gene: 5. Germline assignment: CDR1 MNHEY and CDR2 SVGEGT. CDR3 amino acids: CASSWTGGWQPQHF. CDR3 in DNA: TGTGCCAGCAGCTGGACAGGGGGCTGGCAGCCCCAGCATTTT.

Note on this clone: The sample holds other DNA sequences that translate to the same CDR3. The V call is TRBV28, the J call TRBJ1-5; D perhaps matches TRBD1 (6 bases). V was shortened by 4 bases and J by 4 bases, with 11 bases between the two germline ends. The CDR3 sequence is 14 residues long. Germline lookup yields CDR1 MDHEN and CDR2 SYDVKM. The CDR3 loop reads CASSSGQRNQPQHF. CDR3 sequence (DNA): TGTGCCAGCAGTTCAGGACAGCGGAATCAGCCCCAGCATTTT.